The source of this TCR beta chain is a study of T-cell memory formation after mild COVID-19. Study in general: Clustering of TCRs was largely donor specific.

MiXCR was run by TCRdb on the 5' RACE reads, yielding one entry per CDR3 protein. This table has about 430,000 distinct CDR3 sequences, under 20% appearing once. Study results and caveats: Contracting clones from day 15 to 85 had balanced CD4/CD8; later expanders favoured CD4+. Researchers report contracting CD4+ clones mostly in CM and EM, with CD8+ clones in EMRA.

The sample holds many counts of this clonotype. What it binds is unknown. This CDR3 is built from 13 residues. The V end lost 3 bases, the J end lost 3 bases, and 5 bases lay between the germline ends. The chain couples TRBV12-3 or TRBV12-4 to TRBJ2-2; D gene ambiguous. The sequence was obtained from a young man who had mild COVID-19 (a few samples of this study predate the infection). Cell type and time point are not known. The material sequenced was PBMCs or a T cell subset sorted from them (not recorded which). CDR3 coding DNA: TGTGCCAGCAGTTTGGAGTACACCGGGGAGCTGTTTTTT. Protein sequence: CASSLEYTGELFF.